This T cell receptor (beta chain) was captured in a study of blood T cells in healthy people across ages. The V gene end was trimmed by 0 bases and the J gene end by 3 bases; junction bases not matched to a gene: 6. The CDR3 totals 16 residues. Germline assignment: CDR1 SGHDT and CDR2 YYEEEE. Whole-study findings and limits: The recorded TCR beta diversity per million T cells decreased in a roughly linear manner with age.

At least 5.5 micrograms of total RNA were extracted per sample. For this clonotype: What it binds is not known.

The use of a sample-barcoded 5' primer and a J-beta primer mix characterized a second PCR of 7 to 11 cycles. MiXCR, run by TCRdb on the 5' RACE reads, gives a single entry per CDR3 protein. The data show about 640,000 distinct CDR3 sequences, approximately 50% seen once. The rearrangement uses TRBV5-6 and TRBJ2-5; 9 positions agree with TRBD2. The sequenced sample consisted of blood. The source of this sequence is a man in his fifties or sixties in good health. The DNA of the CDR3 is TGTGCCAGCAGCTTGGGGCTAGCGGGGTCAGAAGAGACCCAGTACTTC. Its translation: CASSLGLAGSEETQYF.